This TCR beta chain was profiled in a study of blood T cell repertoires in COVID-19. Study at large: The origin of the acute and convalescent COVID-19 samples was the United States, Italy and Spain. PBMCs, B-cell-depleted T cells, or T cells were the source of the cDNA or gDNA that made up the material.

In the authors' workflow: From reference gene primer amplification, estimates of nucleated cell counts were derived. The repertoire was sequenced with immunoSEQ multiplex PCR; TCRdb's copy has only in-frame clones and lacks some. Clone size and V and J calls were adopted from that table, with D and trimming inferred from the DNA. The sample shows some 74,000 clones, 80% to 90% of them seen only once. The V and J ends lost 7 bases and 6 bases, in that order; junction bases with no gene match: 19. In germline, CDR1 is SGHNT, CDR2 YYREEE (reference sequence). The CDR3 is 18 residues long. This clone showed up many times.

Sequencing input: peripheral blood. The chain is built from TRBV5-4 and TRBJ2-2; the match to TRBD1 covers 9 bases. This receptor was taken from an elderly woman with active or convalescent COVID-19. The DNA for the CDR3 is TGTGCCAGCCGACCCTTCCAATGGAACAGGGGGCCGGCCGGGGAGCTGTTTTTT. Translating it yields CASRPFQWNRGPAGELFF.